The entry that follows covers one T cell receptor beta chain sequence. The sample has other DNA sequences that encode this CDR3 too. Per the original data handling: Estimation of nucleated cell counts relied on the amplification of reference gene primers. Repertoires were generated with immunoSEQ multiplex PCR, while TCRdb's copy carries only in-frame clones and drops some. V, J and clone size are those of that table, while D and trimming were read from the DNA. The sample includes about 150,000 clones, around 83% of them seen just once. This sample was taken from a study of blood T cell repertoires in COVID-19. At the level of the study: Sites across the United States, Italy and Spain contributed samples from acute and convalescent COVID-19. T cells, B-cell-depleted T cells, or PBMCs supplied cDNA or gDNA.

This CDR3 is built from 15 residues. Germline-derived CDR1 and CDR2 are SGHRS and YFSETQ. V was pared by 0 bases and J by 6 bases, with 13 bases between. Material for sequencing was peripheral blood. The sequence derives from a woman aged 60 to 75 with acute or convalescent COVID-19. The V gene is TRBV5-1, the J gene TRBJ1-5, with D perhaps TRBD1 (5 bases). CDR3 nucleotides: TGCGCCAGCAGCTTGGCCGGGGGGGAAGGTCAGCCCCAGCATTTT. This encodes CASSLAGGEGQPQHF.